The 10 T cell receptor beta chains in this list originate from one sample, sequenced in a study of T cell changes during pregnancy in multiple sclerosis (dated by TCRdb to between 2018 and 2021). The receptor library was made with the immunoSEQ multiplex PCR assay. Sourced from immuneACCESS, this table was stored by TCRdb with only in-frame sequences that have V and J called. A share of the clones is absent; for the studies checked, an unresolved V gene accounts for under half, and the remainder has no known explanation. For this sample there are about 36,000 clones; nearly 95% appear just once. The ten most abundant clones make up more than 0.4% of the sample. The material was CD4+ T cells from peripheral blood mononuclear cells, obtained in the third trimester of pregnancy. The receptors were gathered from a female donor in good health, enrolled as a control in a pregnancy study.

This clone was detected once. CDR3 sequence reads: CASSLSVGTGSEKLFF. CDR3 DNA: TGCGCCAGCAGCTTGTCTGTGGGGACAGGTAGTGAAAAACTGTTTTTT. The chain joins TRBV5-1 to TRBJ1-4, with TRBD1 matching over 8 bases. The CDR3 runs to 16 residues. Looked up from germline, CDR1 is SGHRS and CDR2 is YFSETQ. With V trimmed by 1 base and J by 7 bases, 9 bases remained unmatched.

The chain uses TRBV28 and TRBJ2-7, with a weak D call TRBD1 (6 bases). V was clipped by 7 bases and J by 6 bases, with 16 bases between them. This CDR3 has 13 amino acids. CDR1 MDHEN and CDR2 SYDVKM come from the germline V gene. The CDR3 reads CASNYRDNLEQYF. CDR3 nucleotides: TGTGCCAGCAATTACCGGGACAATCTCGAGCAGTACTTC. The variable domain in full, with the rest retrieved from reference TRBV28 and TRBJ2-7, is DVKVTQSSRYLVKRTGEKVFLECVQDMDHENMFWYRQDPGLGLRLIYFSYDVKMKEKGDIPEGYSVSREKKERFSLILESASTNQTSMYLCASNYRDNLEQYFGPGTRLTVT.

The rearrangement links TRBV9 to TRBJ1-2; a possible D gene is TRBD1 (6 bases). V lost 0 bases and J 8 bases, leaving 20 bases between the germline ends. The CDR3 covers 16 residues. CDR1 and CDR2 from the germline V gene are SGDLS and YYNGEE. CDR3 DNA sequence: TGTGCCAGCAGCGTAGCTGGCGGAGACAGGAAGGCAGGCTACACCTTC. Its protein product is CASSVAGGDRKAGYTF.

The V call is TRBV7-9, the J call TRBJ1-6; a weak D match, TRBD1 (5 bases). The V gene lost 2 bases and the J gene lost 0 bases, with 11 bases spanning the gap. Germline lookup yields CDR1 SEHNR and CDR2 FQNEAQ (reference sequence). This CDR3 is 17 amino acids long. This CDR3 reads CASSLRDGSSYNSPLHF. DNA for the CDR3: TGTGCCAGCAGCTTACGGGACGGGAGCTCCTATAATTCACCCCTCCACTTT.

This clone was detected a few times. The gene calls are TRBV29-1 and TRBJ1-2; weak D call: TRBD1 (5 bases). This CDR3 is built from 14 residues. Germline lookup yields CDR1 SQVTM and CDR2 ANQGSEA. Trimming shortened V by 7 bases and J by 0 bases, and 15 bases separated the two germline ends. The CDR3 sequence is CSAYGPTANYGYTF. The CDR3 coding sequence is TGCAGCGCCTATGGGCCGACAGCTAACTATGGCTACACCTTC. Supplemented by reference TRBV29-1 and TRBJ1-2, the full variable domain reads SAVISQKPSRDICQRGTSLTIQCQVDSQVTMMFWYRQQPGQSLTLIATANQGSEATYESGFVIDKFPISRPNLTFSTLTVSNMSPEDSSIYLCSAYGPTANYGYTFGSGTRLTVV.

The rearrangement links TRBV7-9 to TRBJ1-1; TRBD1 agrees at 9 bases. The V and J ends lost 3 bases and 5 bases, in that order; junction bases with no gene match: 4. Germline V gene data show CDR1 as SEHNR and CDR2 as FQNEAQ (reference sequence). CDR3 length: 14 amino acids. CDR3 in amino acids: CASSLTGGGTEAFF. The CDR3 DNA follows: TGTGCCAGCAGCTTGACAGGGGGAGGAACTGAAGCTTTCTTT.

This chain connects TRBV4-1 to TRBJ1-2; TRBD1 matches at 9 bases. The CDR3 runs 16 residues. CDR1 and CDR2 from the germline V gene are MGHRA and YSYEKL. Trimming removed 2 bases from V and 2 bases from J; junction bases left unmatched: 6. CDR3 residues: CASSQTPGQGNYGYTF. The CDR3, as DNA: TGCGCCAGCAGCCAAACTCCGGGACAGGGAAACTATGGCTACACCTTC.

This chain joins TRBV5-8 and TRBJ2-1, with TRBD2 matching 8 bases. With 0 bases clipped from V and 2 bases from J, the junction kept 4 bases outside the gene matches. This CDR3 spans 16 amino acids. The germline V gene has CDR1 SGHTS and CDR2 YDEGEE. DNA of the CDR3: TGTGCCAGCAGCTTGGAAACTAGCGGCCCCTACAATGAGCAGTTCTTC. It encodes CASSLETSGPYNEQFF.

The chain uses TRBV6-5 and TRBJ1-4; D might be TRBD1 (5 bases). Trimming cost V 2 bases and J 7 bases, with 14 bases left between them. The CDR3 extends over 15 amino acids. CDR1 and CDR2 from the germline V gene are MNHEY and SVGAGI. The DNA of the CDR3 is TGTGCCAGCAGTTACCTCGGGGGGAGGGGTGAAAAACTGTTTTTT. The encoded protein is CASSYLGGRGEKLFF.

The chain employs TRBV5-1 and TRBJ1-5; 9 bases line up with TRBD1. Germline V gives CDR1 SGHRS, CDR2 YFSETQ. Trimming at V came to 4 bases and at J to 3 bases, leaving 8 bases not matched to a gene. The CDR3 length is 16 residues. CDR3 sequence reads: CASSPGGQGLNQPQHF. The CDR3 nucleotides are TGCGCCAGCAGCCCGGGGGGACAGGGCCTCAATCAGCCCCAGCATTTT.